The sequence of this T cell receptor beta chain was determined in a study of blood T cells in healthy people across ages. Turning to the study itself: Template switching caught about one barcoded beta molecule for each two T cells.

Each individual donor underwent a draw of 8 to 10 milliliters of peripheral blood. Through a sample-barcoded 5' primer and a J-beta primer mix, a second PCR was run for roughly 6 to 11 cycles. Each CDR3 protein is one row after TCRdb ran MiXCR on the 5' RACE reads. The table lists about 1.7 million distinct CDR3 sequences, 28% of them singletons. Trimming cost V 6 bases and J 4 bases; bases outside gene matches: 5. CDR3 length: 14 residues. Germline CDR1 and CDR2: SGHTA and FQGNSA. The chain combines TRBV7-2 with TRBJ1-1, with TRBD1 identical over 10 bases. The sample was blood. The origin of this receptor is a woman between 25 and 40 years old in good health. The CDR3 DNA sequence: TGTGCCAGCAGTCTGGACAGGGGGATCACTGAAGCTTTCTTT. It yields the protein CASSLDRGITEAFF.